Listed below are T cell receptor beta chains from one sample, sequenced in a study of CD8+CD57+ T cells in acquired aplastic anemia. TCRdb called the reads again in MiXCR, with one record for every CDR3 protein. The sample lists approximately 250,000 distinct CDR3 sequences; approximately 80% were seen once. The specimen sequenced was sorted CD4+, CD8+, or CD8+CD57+ T cells (not recorded which) from PBMCs. The receptors originated from a human donor with aplastic anemia. Both conserved end residues are part of each CDR3. The D gene is left open where the match is weak. Some rows have no size entry. The others give once, few or many, or a class for an expanded clone.

d_call	j_call	clone_size	v_call	cdr3_aa	cdr3_nt
NA	TRBJ2-3	NA	TRBV11-2	CASSYGGGDTQYF	TGTGCCAGCAGCTACGGGGGCGGAGATACGCAGTATTTT
TRBD2	TRBJ2-5	NA	TRBV7-9	CASSGAREAGVPQETQYF	TGCGCCAGCAGCGGGGCGAGGGAAGCCGGGGTGCCTCAAGAGACCCAGTACTTC
NA	TRBJ1-1	NA	TRBV7-8	CASSIRDGTSEGEAFF	TGCGCCAGCAGCATACGGGACGGAACCTCGGAGGGTGAAGCTTTCTTT
NA	TRBJ1-5	medium-sized	TRBV29-1	CSAIEGTNSNQPQHF	TGCAGCGCAATCGAAGGGACCAATAGCAATCAGCCCCAGCATTTT
NA	TRBJ1-1	NA	TRBV7-8	CASSFHPDDTEVSF	TGTGCCAGCAGCTTTCATCCAGACGACACAGAAGTTTCCTTT
NA	TRBJ1-1	NA	TRBV11-1	CASSSAPRSEAFF	TGTGCCAGCAGCTCAGCTCCAAGGAGTGAAGCTTTCTTT
NA	TRBJ2-3	NA	TRBV9	CASGAGGRDTQTQYF	TGTGCCAGCGGGGCCGGGGGCAGAGATACGCAGACGCAGTATTTT
NA	TRBJ2-1	few	TRBV5-4	CASSLNWSNEQFF	TGTGCCAGCAGCTTAAACTGGAGCAATGAGCAGTTCTTC
TRBD2	TRBJ2-7	NA	TRBV6-1	CASSAREGPYEQYF	TGTGCCAGCAGTGCCAGGGAGGGACCCTACGAGCAGTACTTC
TRBD2	TRBJ2-1	NA	TRBV29-1	CSVLLAGDENNEQFF	TGCAGCGTTCTACTAGCGGGGGACGAAAACAATGAGCAGTTCTTC
NA	TRBJ1-2	NA	TRBV7-8	CASSLGGGSNTEYTF	TGTGCCAGCAGCTTAGGGGGAGGGTCAAATACGGAGTACACCTTC
NA	TRBJ2-5	NA	TRBV7-6	CATSRVSEDENQYF	TGTGCCACCAGCAGAGTTAGCGAGGACGAGAACCAGTACTTC
TRBD1	TRBJ2-5	few	TRBV7-9	CATSLGLTGNTEAF	TGTGCCACCAGCTTAGGTCTGACAGGGAACACTGAAGCCTTC
TRBD1	TRBJ2-7	NA	TRBV20-1	CSAPFGTGGYEQYF	TGCAGTGCTCCATTCGGGACAGGGGGTTACGAGCAGTACTTC
NA	TRBJ1-3	once	TRBV10-3	CAITIEDTIYF	TGTGCCATCACTATAGAGGACACCATATATTTT
TRBD1	TRBJ1-1	NA	TRBV19	CASSIDRGANTEAFF	TGTGCCAGTAGTATCGACAGGGGAGCGAACACTGAAGCTTTCTTT
NA	TRBJ2-7	NA	TRBV19	CASSFAGEAYKQQF	TGTGCCAGTAGCTTTGCAGGGGAGGCCTACAAGCAGCAGTTC
NA	TRBJ2-3	NA	TRBV9	CASGDGADDTYFF	TGTGCCAGCGGGGACGGGGCAGATGATACGTATTTTTTT
NA	TRBJ2-2	NA	TRBV7-2	CASSLGSGGTEKLFF	TGTGCCAGCAGCTTAGGTTCAGGCGGCACCGAGAAGCTGTTTTTT
TRBD2	TRBJ2-5	NA	TRBV7-9	CASSLVLAGPKNNF	TGCGCCAGCAGCTTGGTCCTAGCGGGGCCGAAAAACAACTTC
NA	TRBJ2-3	NA	TRBV7-6	CASSLAGSRGTDDF	TGTGCCAGCAGCTTAGCGGGAAGTCGCGGGACCGATGATTTT
TRBD1	TRBJ1-1	NA	TRBV7-8	CASSFGQGGEKQAFF	TGTGCCAGCAGCTTCGGACAGGGAGGGGAAAAACAAGCTTTCTTT
NA	TRBJ2-3	NA	TRBV9	CASSVDGASYTSHF	TGTGCCAGCAGCGTAGACGGAGCTTCCTATACGTCACATTTT
NA	TRBJ2-5	NA	TRBV14	CASSRGGQKDDQYF	TGTGCCAGCAGCCGAGGCGGCCAGAAAGACGACCAGTACTTC
NA	TRBJ2-5	NA	TRBV2	CASGYGGTGTQNFYF	TGTGCCAGCGGGTACGGGGGCACTGGTACGCAGAATTTTTACTTC
NA	TRBJ1-3	once	TRBV9	CASSPRAGPSSGNTIYF	TGTGCCAGCAGCCCACGGGCGGGTCCGAGCTCTGGAAACACCATATATTTT